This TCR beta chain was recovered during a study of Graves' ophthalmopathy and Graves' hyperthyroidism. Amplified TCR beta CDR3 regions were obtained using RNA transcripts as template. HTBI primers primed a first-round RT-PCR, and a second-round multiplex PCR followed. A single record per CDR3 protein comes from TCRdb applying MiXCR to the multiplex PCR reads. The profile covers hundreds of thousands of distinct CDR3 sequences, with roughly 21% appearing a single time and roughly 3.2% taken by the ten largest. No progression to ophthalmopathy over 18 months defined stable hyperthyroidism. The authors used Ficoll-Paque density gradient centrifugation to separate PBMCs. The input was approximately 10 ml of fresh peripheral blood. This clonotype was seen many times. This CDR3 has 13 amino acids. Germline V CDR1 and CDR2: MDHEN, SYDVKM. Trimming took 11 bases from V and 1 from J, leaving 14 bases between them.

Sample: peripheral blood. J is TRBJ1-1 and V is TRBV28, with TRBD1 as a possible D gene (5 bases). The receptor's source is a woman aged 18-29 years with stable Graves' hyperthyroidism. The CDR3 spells CAARDVPNTEAFF. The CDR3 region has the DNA TGTGCCGCCAGGGACGTACCGAACACTGAAGCTTTCTTT.